These 18 T cell receptor beta chains came from one sample sequenced in a study of PD-1 and CTLA-4 blockade in melanoma. Data came from immunoSEQ multiplex PCR; TCRdb stores just in-frame clones and leaves some out. Here the sample spans about 28,000 clones, about 89% being singletons. Sequencing was performed on CD8+ T cells from peripheral blood, taken before anti-PD-1 treatment. The receptors were gathered from a human donor with melanoma.

This rearrangement joins TRBV27 to TRBJ1-5; D is uncertain. V was trimmed by 5 bases and J by 4 bases, leaving 12 bases between them. Germline values: CDR1 MNHEY, CDR2 SMNVEV (reference sequence). The CDR3 has 14 residues. The CDR3 bases are TGTGCCAGCAGTGAGGGAGTCGGGAATCAGCCCCAGCATTTT. Translation gives CASSEGVGNQPQHF.

The J gene is TRBJ1-3, the V gene TRBV30; D remains unclear. The CDR3 spans 14 residues. The germline V and J ends were trimmed by 0 bases and 4 bases, with 10 bases remaining between them. From germline, CDR1 is GTSNPN and CDR2 SVGIG (reference sequence). CDR3 amino acids: CAWSVQSLGNTIYF. The CDR3 DNA reads TGTGCCTGGAGTGTACAGTCTCTGGGAAACACCATATATTTT.

V usage is TRBV29-1 and J usage is TRBJ2-1; D could derive from TRBD1 or TRBD2 (5 bases each). The CDR3 length is 12 residues. V gave up 2 bases and J gave up 5 bases, with 7 bases separating them. CDR1 and CDR2 from the germline V gene are SQVTM and ANQGSEA. The CDR3 coding sequence is TGCAGCGTTGAAACGGGGCACAATGAGCAGTTCTTC. It encodes CSVETGHNEQFF.

The rearrangement uses TRBV6-2 or TRBV6-3 and TRBJ2-7; 9 bases align to TRBD1. The CDR3 contains 14 residues. The germline gives CDR1 MNHEY, CDR2 SVGEGT. Germline trimming cut 1 base from V and 4 bases from J; bases unmatched to any gene: 2. CDR3 residues: CASSYYGQGYEQYF. The DNA for the CDR3 is TGTGCCAGCAGTTACTATGGACAGGGGTACGAGCAGTACTTC.

The chain couples TRBV6-5 to TRBJ2-1, with 8 bases lining up with TRBD1. This CDR3 comprises 14 residues. Germline CDR1 is MNHEY and CDR2 is SVGAGI. V lost 0 bases to trimming and J lost 7 bases; unmatched junction nucleotides: 2. In DNA, the CDR3 is TGTGCCAGCAGTTACTCCCGGACAGGGAATGAGCAGTTCTTC. This gives the protein CASSYSRTGNEQFF.

This sequence joins TRBV15 and TRBJ1-5; 7 bases fit TRBD1. The germline CDR1 and CDR2 sequences are LNHNV and YYDKDF (reference sequence). V was pared by 5 bases and J by 3 bases, with 7 bases of the junction left unmatched. CDR3 size: 15 residues. The CDR3 sequence: CATSEHRGNNQPQHF. The CDR3 nucleotides are TGTGCCACCAGCGAACACAGGGGAAACAATCAGCCCCAGCATTTT.

The chain is built from TRBV3-1 (or the pseudogene TRBV3-2) and TRBJ1-1; tentative D call: TRBD1 (5 bases). The ends were cut back, 3 bases at V and 0 bases at J, with 11 bases in the middle. CDR1 is LGHDT, CDR2 YNNKEL, per germline (reference sequence). The CDR3 has 15 residues. The CDR3: CASSQHGGLNTEAFF. In DNA, the CDR3 is TGTGCCAGCAGCCAGCATGGGGGGTTGAACACTGAAGCTTTCTTT.

The chain recombines TRBV21-1 with TRBJ1-2. TRBV21-1 is marked as a pseudogene. The CDR3 covers 14 residues. For the CDR3, the DNA is TGTGCCAGCAGCAAAGATGGGCGCGGGCGAGGCTACACCTTC. Translated, it gives CASSKDGRGRGYTF.

This clone was recorded only once. The chain joins TRBV6-5 to TRBJ2-5, with 8 nucleotides matching TRBD2. The germline V gene encodes CDR1 MNHEY and CDR2 SVGAGI. CDR3 size: 15 residues. V was clipped by 5 bases and J by 1 base; unmatched bases: 6. Here the CDR3 DNA reads TGTGCCAGCAGTCCGCGGGGGGCCCGCCAAGAGACCCAGTACTTC. As protein: CASSPRGARQETQYF.

This rearrangement joins TRBV30 to TRBJ2-7; the D is unclear. The CDR3 runs 10 residues. The V gene's germline CDR1 is GTSNPN and CDR2 SVGIG (reference sequence). Trimming stripped 5 bases from V and 3 bases from J, with 5 bases between. The CDR3 reads CAWGDYEQYF. CDR3 nucleotides: TGTGCCTGGGGGGACTACGAGCAGTACTTC.

The chain couples TRBV18 to TRBJ2-7, with D perhaps matching TRBD1 (6 bases). Germline-derived CDR1 and CDR2 are KGHSH and LQKENI. The CDR3 is 13 residues long. V was pared by 0 bases and J by 5 bases, with 8 bases between. As DNA, the CDR3 is TGTGCCAGCTCACCACCAGAGGGGGACGAGCAGTACTTC. Amino acids: CASSPPEGDEQYF.

This clone was seen once. The chain joins TRBV5-4 to TRBJ1-1, with TRBD1 matching 8 bases. V lost 3 bases and J lost 5; bases outside the gene matches: 6. Germline CDR1 and CDR2: SGHNT and YYREEE (reference sequence). The CDR3 contains 14 residues. The DNA of the CDR3 is TGTGCCAGCAGCTCAACAACAGGGGGTACTGAAGCTTTCTTT. This translates into CASSSTTGGTEAFF. Full variable domain (rest looked up from reference TRBV5-4 and TRBJ1-1): ETGVTQSPTHLIKTRGQQVTLRCSSQSGHNTVSWYQQALGQGPQFIFQYYREEENGRGNFPPRFSGLQFPNYSSELNVNALELDDSALYLCASSSTTGGTEAFFGQGTRLTVV.

V usage is TRBV19 and J usage is TRBJ1-1; D gene uncertain. The germline V gene encodes CDR1 LNHDA and CDR2 SQIVND (reference sequence). V was clipped by 5 bases and J by 4 bases, with 14 bases between them. The CDR3 totals 14 residues. The CDR3 sequence is CASSLGVGSTEAFF. In DNA form, the CDR3 reads TGTGCCAGTAGTTTAGGAGTAGGGAGCACTGAAGCTTTCTTT.

A single count supports this clone. The CDR3 nucleotides read TGTGCCAGCAGCGATAGGGTAGATACGCAGTATTTT. Translated: CASSDRVDTQYF. The rearrangement joins TRBV12-3 or TRBV12-4 to TRBJ2-3; no clear D. The CDR3 length is 12 residues. Trimming cost V 6 bases and J 5 bases, with 9 bases left between them.

The chain carries TRBV6-5 and TRBJ1-1; TRBD1 might be the D (5 bases). Germline CDR1 is MNHEY and CDR2 is SVGAGI. V shed 2 bases and J shed 4 bases, with 11 bases lying between them. This CDR3 comprises 14 residues. The CDR3 region is CASSYGGKTTEAFF. Here the CDR3 DNA reads TGTGCCAGCAGTTACGGGGGAAAAACCACTGAAGCTTTCTTT.

This clone showed up just once. The chain links TRBV2 to TRBJ1-4; tentative D call: TRBD1 (5 bases). Germline V lookup: CDR1 SNHLY, CDR2 FYNNEI. V gave up 7 bases and J gave up 8 bases, with 17 bases separating them. This CDR3 is built from 14 residues. The CDR3 loop reads CASKLQDTVEKLFF. The CDR3 DNA is TGTGCCAGCAAACTCCAGGACACGGTGGAAAAACTGTTTTTT.

The chain combines TRBV19 with TRBJ2-1; D may be TRBD1 or TRBD2 (5 bases each). Germline V lookup: CDR1 LNHDA, CDR2 SQIVND (reference sequence). The CDR3 spans 16 residues. V shed 6 bases and J shed 0 bases, with 15 bases lying between them. The chain's CDR3 is CASSRDPSNSYNEQFF. CDR3 nucleotide sequence: TGTGCCAGTAGCCGGGACCCGAGCAACTCCTACAATGAGCAGTTCTTC.

The gene calls are TRBV5-5 and TRBJ2-3; D is uncertain. This CDR3 region has 14 residues. Trimming left V 2 bases short and J 1 base short, with 8 bases between. Germline CDR1 and CDR2: SGHKS and YYEKEE (reference sequence). CDR3 DNA: TGTGCCAGCAGCTTCGTATTTGGCACAGATACGCAGTATTTT. This translates into CASSFVFGTDTQYF.